Each of the 18 T cell receptor beta chains below was sequenced from the same sample in a study of quantifying T cell responses using KT2 cells. About the research overall: RNA was reverse transcribed with TCR alpha and beta constant-region primers.

An oligo carrying a UMI was ligated to the cDNA 3' end. First-round PCR used approximately 4 cycles and beta primers RC1.1 and RC1.2 covering TRBC1 and TRBC2. One entry per CDR3 protein results from TCRdb running MiXCR on the UMI-ligation and nested PCR reads. The table lists roughly 51,000 distinct CDR3 sequences, roughly an eighth of them singletons, with about 9.7% in the top ten. Source material: PBMCs spiked with cells of the T cell clone KT2. These receptors were obtained from a human donor.

This clonotype appeared a few times. The V call is TRBV27, the J call TRBJ2-2, with D possibly matching TRBD1 (6 bases). Germline CDR1 and CDR2: MNHEY and SMNVEV (reference sequence). Trimming took off 4 bases at V and 1 base at J, with 10 bases between the two ends. The CDR3 extends over 15 amino acids. In DNA, the CDR3 is TGTGCCAGCAGTTATTCGACAGGGAACACCGGGGAGCTGTTTTTT. Its translation is CASSYSTGNTGELFF.

This clonotype was observed many times. The rearrangement uses TRBV20-1 and TRBJ1-1, with D possibly being TRBD1 (5 bases). Deletions cut 5 bases from V and 3 bases from J, with 13 bases between. In germline, CDR1 is DFQATT, CDR2 SNEGSKA (reference sequence). The CDR3 totals 13 residues. The CDR3 loop reads CSADRGLDTEAFF. CDR3 coding DNA: TGCAGTGCTGACCGGGGACTTGACACTGAAGCTTTCTTT.

The J gene is TRBJ2-5, the V gene TRBV4-2; 9 bases fit TRBD2. The V and J ends lost 0 bases and 4 bases, in that order; junction bases with no gene match: 9. Germline V CDR1 and CDR2: LGHNA, YNFKEQ. The CDR3 loop spans 17 amino acids. As DNA, the CDR3 is TGTGCCAGCAGCCAAGATTTCGCGGGAGGGGGGGGAGAGACCCAGTACTTC. The encoded protein is CASSQDFAGGGGETQYF.

This clonotype was seen more than once but under ten times. The chain carries TRBV29-1 and TRBJ2-4, with D perhaps matching TRBD2 (6 bases). Deletions cut 6 bases from V and 4 bases from J, with 16 bases between. This CDR3 has 14 amino acids. Germline CDR1 and CDR2: SQVTM and ANQGSEA. CDR3 in DNA: TGCAGCGTCCAGGGTCGACTAGAGAAAAACATTCAGTACTTC. Translation gives CSVQGRLEKNIQYF. The full variable domain, with the rest looked up from reference TRBV29-1 and TRBJ2-4, is SAVISQKPSRDICQRGTSLTIQCQVDSQVTMMFWYRQQPGQSLTLIATANQGSEATYESGFVIDKFPISRPNLTFSTLTVSNMSPEDSSIYLCSVQGRLEKNIQYFGAGTRLSVL.

J is TRBJ1-1 and V is TRBV12-3 or TRBV12-4; 8 bases line up with TRBD1. CDR3 length: 17 amino acids. Trimming cost V 3 bases and J 6 bases; bases outside gene matches: 15. This CDR3 reads CASSLRASGTGGSEAFF. The CDR3 nucleotides are TGTGCCAGCAGTTTGAGGGCCTCCGGGACAGGTGGATCTGAAGCTTTCTTT.

This clonotype was found many times. V and J are TRBV20-1 and TRBJ2-3; 11 bases agree with TRBD2. In germline, CDR1 is DFQATT, CDR2 SNEGSKA (reference sequence). V was pared by 1 base and J by 2 bases, with 5 bases of the junction left unmatched. The length of the CDR3 is 16 residues. The CDR3 here is CSARVLAGGTTDTQYF. CDR3 bases: TGCAGTGCTAGAGTCCTAGCGGGGGGTACCACAGATACGCAGTATTTT.

This clonotype was picked up a small number of times. This chain connects TRBV29-1 to TRBJ2-7, with D perhaps TRBD1 (7 bases). V lost 3 bases, J lost 0 bases, and 15 bases lay in between. The CDR3 sequence is 15 residues long. CDR1 SQVTM and CDR2 ANQGSEA come from the germline V gene. The CDR3: CSVDWQGGSSYEQYF. The DNA of the CDR3 is TGCAGCGTTGATTGGCAGGGGGGAAGCTCCTACGAGCAGTACTTC.

This clonotype was counted a few times. The CDR3 region is CASSPLRGSSYEQYF. DNA of the CDR3: TGTGCCAGCAGTCCACTCAGGGGGAGCTCCTACGAGCAGTACTTC. The chain couples TRBV6-5 to TRBJ2-7; TRBD1 aligns across 7 bases. V gave up 5 bases and J gave up 0 bases; unmatched junction bases: 7. The CDR3 has 15 residues. Germline-derived CDR1 and CDR2 are MNHEY and SVGAGI.

This clonotype was picked up a small number of times. The chain uses TRBV5-8 and TRBJ2-3; no definite D call. The germline V and J ends were trimmed by 4 bases and 3 bases, with 6 bases remaining between them. The CDR3 totals 12 residues. The germline gives CDR1 SGHTS, CDR2 YDEGEE. The CDR3 DNA reads TGTGCCAGCAGCGTACTTACAGATACGCAGTATTTT. Translated: CASSVLTDTQYF.

This clonotype has at least ten counts. The rearrangement links TRBV5-1 to TRBJ1-4; D call uncertain. There are 13 residues in the CDR3. V lost 0 bases to trimming and J lost 8 bases, with 8 bases between them. Germline values: CDR1 SGHRS, CDR2 YFSETQ. CDR3 amino acids: CASSLVMSEKLFF. The CDR3 DNA follows: TGCGCCAGCAGCTTGGTGATGAGCGAAAAACTGTTTTTT. The full variable domain, completed using reference TRBV5-1 and TRBJ1-4, is KAGVTQTPRYLIKTRGQQVTLSCSPISGHRSVSWYQQTPGQGLQFLFEYFSETQRNKGNFPGRFSGRQFSNSRSEMNVSTLELGDSALYLCASSLVMSEKLFFGSGTQLSVL.

Only a few counts were recorded for this clonotype. The chain is built from TRBV7-3 and TRBJ2-3; 8 nucleotides agree with TRBD2. Germline V CDR1 and CDR2: SGHTA, FQGTGA. The CDR3 has 16 residues. Losses at the gene ends were 0 bases for V and 6 bases for J; bases not matched to a gene: 8. The CDR3 spells CASSLTGGGPGDTQYF. The CDR3 DNA reads TGTGCCAGCAGCTTAACTGGCGGGGGGCCCGGTGATACGCAGTATTTT.

This clonotype is medium-sized in the sample. This sequence joins TRBV14 and TRBJ2-7; TRBD1 aligns across 9 bases. CDR1 and CDR2 (germline): SGHDN, FVKESK. This CDR3 has 15 residues. V dropped 0 bases and J dropped 6; count of bases not matched to a gene: 6. The CDR3 DNA is TGTGCCAGCAGCCAAGATTCCGGGACAGGGCGCGAGCAGTACTTC. Translation: CASSQDSGTGREQYF.

The chain couples TRBV29-1 to TRBJ2-7; D is unclear. The germline CDR1 and CDR2 sequences are SQVTM and ANQGSEA. V dropped 4 bases and J dropped 2 bases, with 12 bases sitting between them. The CDR3 runs to 13 residues. The CDR3 sequence: CSVGARNPYEQYF. CDR3 nucleotide sequence: TGCAGCGTTGGGGCCAGGAACCCCTACGAGCAGTACTTC.

This clonotype was detected ten times or more. The rearrangement links TRBV19 to TRBJ2-1; 7 nucleotides line up with TRBD1. This CDR3 is built from 15 residues. Germline trimming cut 7 bases from V and 8 bases from J; bases unmatched to any gene: 14. Germline V CDR1 and CDR2: LNHDA, SQIVND (reference sequence). Here the CDR3 DNA reads TGTGCCAGTACTTCCGGGACAGAGAACGTCGATGAGCAGTTCTTC. Protein product: CASTSGTENVDEQFF.

This clonotype was observed at least ten times. V is TRBV12-3 or TRBV12-4 and J is TRBJ1-5; 7 bases map to TRBD1. The CDR3 has 18 amino acids. Trimming removed 2 bases from V and 1 base from J; junction bases left unmatched: 11. Here the CDR3 reads CASSLRNWAGGSNQPQHF. The CDR3 DNA reads TGTGCCAGCAGTTTAAGAAATTGGGCAGGGGGAAGCAATCAGCCCCAGCATTTT.

In its sample, this clonotype was seen a few times. V and J are TRBV5-4 and TRBJ1-6; D perhaps matches TRBD1 (5 bases). The CDR3 extends over 14 amino acids. Per the germline V gene, CDR1 is SGHNT and CDR2 is YYREEE (reference sequence). V was trimmed by 4 bases and J by 3 bases, leaving 8 bases between them. CDR3 sequence reads: CASSRDGYNSPLHF. The CDR3, as DNA: TGTGCCAGCAGCAGGGACGGCTATAATTCACCCCTCCACTTT.

This chain links TRBV11-1 with TRBJ2-5; TRBD1 might be the D (5 bases). The CDR3 length is 13 residues. Trimming stripped 9 bases from V and 2 bases from J, with 13 bases between. The germline V gene encodes CDR1 SGHAT and CDR2 FQDESV (reference sequence). The CDR3 bases are TGTGCCAGTTCCGCACAGGCACAAGAGACCCAGTACTTC. Encoded protein: CASSAQAQETQYF.

The V gene is TRBV6-1, the J gene TRBJ1-4; 10 bases align to TRBD1. The germline V gene has CDR1 MNHNS and CDR2 SASEGT. Trimming removed 3 bases from V and 7 bases from J; junction bases left unmatched: 14. The CDR3 is made up of 18 amino acids. The CDR3 here is CASSEQRIGGTGVEKLFF. The DNA for the CDR3 is TGTGCCAGCAGTGAGCAACGGATTGGGGGGACAGGGGTTGAAAAACTGTTTTTT.